This TCR beta chain emerged from a study of control samples from healthy donors and cancer patients. This clone was seen more than once but under ten times. The V end lost 0 bases, the J end lost 1 base, and 13 bases lay between the germline ends. Germline V gene data show CDR1 as SGDLS and CDR2 as YYNGEE. The CDR3 sequence is 16 residues long. Libraries were prepared by immunoSEQ multiplex PCR; TCRdb keeps only in-frame clonotypes and omits some of them. The table lists some 120,000 clones, more than 80% of them singletons. The source is a man between 18 and 29 years old in good health. Source material: blood. The chain has TRBV9 and TRBJ1-1; D may be TRBD1 (6 bases). CDR3 loop: CASSVGQGLRNTEAFF. As DNA, the CDR3 is TGTGCCAGCAGCGTAGGTCAGGGGTTAAGGAACACTGAAGCTTTCTTT. Full variable domain (rest looked up from reference TRBV9 and TRBJ1-1): DSGVTQTPKHLITATGQRVTLRCSPRSGDLSVYWYQQSLDQGLQFLIQYYNGEERAKGNILERFSAQQFPDLHSELNLSSLELGDSALYFCASSVGQGLRNTEAFFGQGTRLTVV.